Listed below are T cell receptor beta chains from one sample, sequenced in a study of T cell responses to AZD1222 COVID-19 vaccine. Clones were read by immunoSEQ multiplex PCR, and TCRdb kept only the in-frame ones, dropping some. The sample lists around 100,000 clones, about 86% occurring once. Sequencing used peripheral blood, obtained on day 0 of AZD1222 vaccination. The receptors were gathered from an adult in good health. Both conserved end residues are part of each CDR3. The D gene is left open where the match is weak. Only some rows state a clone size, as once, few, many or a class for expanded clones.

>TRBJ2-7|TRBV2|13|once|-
TGTGCCAGCAGTTATAAGCTTTCCTACGAGCAGTACTTC
CASSYKLSYEQYF
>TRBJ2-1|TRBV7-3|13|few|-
TGTGCCAGCAGCTTACAGGGGGGAAATGAGCAGTTCTTC
CASSLQGGNEQFF
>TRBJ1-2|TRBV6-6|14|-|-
TGTGCCAGCAGTTACTCTTCGGGGCGTCGAGGCTACACCTTC
CASSYSSGRRGYTF
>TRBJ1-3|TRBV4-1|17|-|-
TGCGCCAGCAGCCAAACAACAGACTTAGTCTCTGGAAACACCATATATTTT
CASSQTTDLVSGNTIYF
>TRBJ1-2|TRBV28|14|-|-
TGTGCCAGCAGTAGGTGGGGGCAGGGCTATGGCTACACCTTC
CASSRWGQGYGYTF
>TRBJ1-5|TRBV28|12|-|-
TGTGCCAGCAGTTTAAGGCCTGAGCCCCAGCATTTT
CASSLRPEPQHF
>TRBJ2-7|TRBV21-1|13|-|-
TGTGCCAGCAGCAAAGGACAGGGAAGGGAGCAGTACTTC
CASSKGQGREQYF
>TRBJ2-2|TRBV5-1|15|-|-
TGCGCCAGCAGCCCCCTTAGTTGGGGCACCGGGGAGCTGTTTTTT
CASSPLSWGTGELFF
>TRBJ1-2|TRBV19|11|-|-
TGTGCCAGCCACGACGGAGGAGGCTACACCTTC
CASHDGGGYTF
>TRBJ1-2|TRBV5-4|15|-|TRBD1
TGTGCCAGCAGCCTCCCAGACAGGGGTTGGTCCGGCTACACCTTC
CASSLPDRGWSGYTF
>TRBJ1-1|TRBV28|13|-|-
TGTGCCAGCAGTTTGGTAGGGGGACCTGAAGCTTTCTTT
CASSLVGGPEAFF
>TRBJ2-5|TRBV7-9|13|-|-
TGTGCCAGCAGCTTAGTAGGGGGAGAGACCCAGTACTTC
CASSLVGGETQYF
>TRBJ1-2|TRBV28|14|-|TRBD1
TGTGCCAGCAGTTTGCCAGGGGGCATGTATGGCTACACCTTC
CASSLPGGMYGYTF
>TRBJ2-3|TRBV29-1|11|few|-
TGCAGCGTAGACAGGAGTGGGGCGCAGTATTTT
CSVDRSGAQYF
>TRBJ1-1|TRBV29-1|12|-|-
TGCAGCGGGGGGCAGGGGAACACTGAAGCTTTCTTT
CSGGQGNTEAFF
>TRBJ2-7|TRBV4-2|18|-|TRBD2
TGTGCCAGCAGCCCCTCCCGTATACTAGCGGGAGCTAGCTACGAGCAGTACTTC
CASSPSRILAGASYEQYF
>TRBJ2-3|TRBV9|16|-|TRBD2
TGTGCCAGCAGCCTTGGACTAGCGGCGAGCACAGATACGCAGTATTTT
CASSLGLAASTDTQYF
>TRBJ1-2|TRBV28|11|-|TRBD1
TGTGCCAGCAGTTTGGGCAGGGACAGATGGTTC
CASSLGRDRWF
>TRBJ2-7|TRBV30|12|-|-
TGTGCCTGGAGTTTAACAGGGAGGGAGCAGTACTTC
CAWSLTGREQYF
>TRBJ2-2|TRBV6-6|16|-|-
TGTGCCAGCAGTTATCGGGGCAGGGTAACCACCGGGGAGCTGTTTTTT
CASSYRGRVTTGELFF
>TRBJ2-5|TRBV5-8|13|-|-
TGTGCCAGCAGCTTCTGGGGGGAAGAGACCCAGTACTTC
CASSFWGEETQYF
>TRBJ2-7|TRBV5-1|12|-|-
TGCGCCAGCAGCTTGGCGCTTGACGAGCAGTACTTC
CASSLALDEQYF
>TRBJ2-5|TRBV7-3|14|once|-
TGTGCCAGCAGCCCCACGGGCGGTCCGGGGACCCAGTACTTC
CASSPTGGPGTQYF
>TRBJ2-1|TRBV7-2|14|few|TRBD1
TGTGCCAGCAGCTCGGACAGGGTCGACAATGAGCAGTTCTTC
CASSSDRVDNEQFF
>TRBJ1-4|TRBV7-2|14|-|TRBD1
TGTGCCAGCAGCTTAAGACAGGGAAGCGAAAAACTGTTTTTT
CASSLRQGSEKLFF
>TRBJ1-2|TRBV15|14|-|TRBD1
TGTGCCACCAGCAGAGAGGCAGGGGGTCGGGGCTACACCTTC
CATSREAGGRGYTF
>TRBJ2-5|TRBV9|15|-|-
TGTGCCAGCAGCGCCGACTCCGGGGGAGGTGAGACCCAGTACTTC
CASSADSGGGETQYF
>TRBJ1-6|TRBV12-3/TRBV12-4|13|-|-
TGTGCCAGCCGGGGCTCCTATAATTCACCCCTCCACTTT
CASRGSYNSPLHF
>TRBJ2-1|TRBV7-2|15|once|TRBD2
TGTGCCAGCAGCCTTCAGCGGGGGGCGGGGAATGAGCAGTTCTTC
CASSLQRGAGNEQFF
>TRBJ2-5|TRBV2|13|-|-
TGTGCCAGCAGGCAGGGTGAGGAAGAGACCCAGTACTTC
CASRQGEEETQYF
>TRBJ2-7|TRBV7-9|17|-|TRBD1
TGTGCCAGCAGCTTAGGGCGAGGGGGACAGGGGTTTTACGAGCAGTACTTC
CASSLGRGGQGFYEQYF
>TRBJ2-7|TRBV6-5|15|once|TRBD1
TGTGCCGGCTCCCGGGACAGGCTATCTAGCTACGAGCAGTACTTC
CAGSRDRLSSYEQYF
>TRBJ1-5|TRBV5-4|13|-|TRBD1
TGTGCCAGCAGCTCGGGACAGGACCAGCCCCAGCATTTT
CASSSGQDQPQHF
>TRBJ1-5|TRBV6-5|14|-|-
TGTGCCAGCATGGCCGCCGCTAGCAATCAGCCCCAGCATTTT
CASMAAASNQPQHF
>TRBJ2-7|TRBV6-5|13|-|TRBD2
TGTGCCAGCCGGGCTAGCGGGTCATACGAGCAGTACTTC
CASRASGSYEQYF
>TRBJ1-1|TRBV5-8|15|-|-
TGTGCCAGCAGCTTGGAGGGCAACTGGAACACTGAAGCTTTCTTT
CASSLEGNWNTEAFF
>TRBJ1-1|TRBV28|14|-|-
TGTGCCAGCAGTTTATTTGGTTCGGACACTGAAGCTTTCTTT
CASSLFGSDTEAFF
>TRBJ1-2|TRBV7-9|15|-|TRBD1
TGTGCCAGCAGCTCCTTGGACAGGGGGCGCGGTGACTACACCTTC
CASSSLDRGRGDYTF
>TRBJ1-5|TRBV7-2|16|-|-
TGTGCCAGCAGCCTAGGGGGGGATTGGCGCAATCAGCCCCAGCATTTT
CASSLGGDWRNQPQHF
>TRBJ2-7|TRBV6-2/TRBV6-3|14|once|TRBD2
TGTGCCAGCAGACCTGGCGGGAGAAGTGGCGAGCAGTACTTC
CASRPGGRSGEQYF
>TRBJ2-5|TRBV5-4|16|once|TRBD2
TGTGCCAGCAGCTTGAATCGCGGGGGGTCCGCAGAGACCCAGTACTTC
CASSLNRGGSAETQYF
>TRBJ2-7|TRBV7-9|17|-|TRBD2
TGTGCCAGCAGCCCCCCGGGACTAGCGGGAGGTTACCACGGGCAGTACTTC
CASSPPGLAGGYHGQYF
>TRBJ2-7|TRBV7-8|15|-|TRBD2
TGTGCCAGCAGACCGTTAGCGGGAGGGCGGTACGAGCAGTACTTC
CASRPLAGGRYEQYF
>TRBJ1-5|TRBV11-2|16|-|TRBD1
TGTGCCAGCAGCTTAGATCCGGGACAGCGGCATCAGCCCCAGCATTTT
CASSLDPGQRHQPQHF
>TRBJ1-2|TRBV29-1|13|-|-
TGCAGCGTTCGGACGGAGCTGGTTGGAGGCTACACCTTC
CSVRTELVGGYTF
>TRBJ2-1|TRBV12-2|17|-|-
TGTGCAAGTCGCTTCAGCGGGGCGGGATTGACATACAATGAGCAGTTCTTC
CASRFSGAGLTYNEQFF
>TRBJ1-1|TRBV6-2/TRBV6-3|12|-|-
TGTGCCAGCAGTTACAGAGACCGGGGTGCTTTCTTT
CASSYRDRGAFF
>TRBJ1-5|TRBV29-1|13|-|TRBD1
TGCAGCGTCGCCGGACAGGACAATCAGCCCCAGCATTTT
CSVAGQDNQPQHF
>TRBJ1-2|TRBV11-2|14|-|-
TGTGCCAGCAGCAGGGACCGCACTAACTATGGCTACACCTTC
CASSRDRTNYGYTF
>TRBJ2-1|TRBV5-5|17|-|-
TGTGCCAGCAGGGAAGGGACGACCCCGAGCTCCTACAATGAGCAGTTCTTC
CASREGTTPSSYNEQFF
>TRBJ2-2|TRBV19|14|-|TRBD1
TGTGCCAGTAGTGGAAACAGGGGGACCGGGGAGCTGTTTTTT
CASSGNRGTGELFF
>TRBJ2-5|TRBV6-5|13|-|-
TGTGCCGCCGACAGGGAGGTCCAAGAGACCCAGTACTTC
CAADREVQETQYF
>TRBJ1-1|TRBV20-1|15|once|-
TGCAGTGCTAGTGGAAAGGGAGGTTGGAACACTGAAGCTTTCTTT
CSASGKGGWNTEAFF
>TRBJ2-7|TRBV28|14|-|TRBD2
TGTGCCAGCAGGATAGCGGGAAATACCTACGAGCAGTACTTC
CASRIAGNTYEQYF
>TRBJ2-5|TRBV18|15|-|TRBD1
TGTGCCAGCTCATCGGGACAGGGGGCAGGGGAGACCCAGTACTTC
CASSSGQGAGETQYF
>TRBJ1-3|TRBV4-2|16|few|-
TGTGCCAGCAGCCAAGAAGGAAGGACGCCTGGAAACACCATATATTTT
CASSQEGRTPGNTIYF
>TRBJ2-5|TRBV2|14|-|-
TGTGCCAGCAGTGCTCGGGGTGGTCAAGAGACCCAGTACTTC
CASSARGGQETQYF
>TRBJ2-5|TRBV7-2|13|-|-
TGTGCCAGCAGCTTAGGCCTAGGGAAGACCCAGTACTTC
CASSLGLGKTQYF